This record covers a single TCR beta chain. Its cognate antigen is unknown. One end of the junction fails to match germline, which may point to a read error. From germline, CDR1 is SGHNT and CDR2 YYREEE (reference sequence). There are 14 residues in the CDR3. The entry originates in a study of lymphopenia after photon versus proton radiotherapy. Some clones are missing from TCRdb's copy, which holds only in-frame ones; the method was immunoSEQ multiplex PCR. This sample has 30,000 to 40,000 clones, with approximately 87% found just once. Study-wide findings and caveats: In patients who died, overall survival fell as post-nadir TCR diversity dropped more. After lymphocyte nadir, photon-treated repertoires showed oligoclonal expansion, especially CD8+ Temra. Relative stability marked proton patients; photon patients lost diversity and naive cells. Better survival with proton therapy was suggested as possible, not demonstrated.

Here the sequenced sample was peripheral blood, taken from a patient treated with proton-based radiotherapy. This chain uses TRBV5-4 with TRBJ2-1, with D perhaps matching TRBD2 (5 bases). This sequence originates from a woman in her 70s with pancreatic cancer. CDR3 sequence (DNA): TGTGCCAGCGGTACCCCCGGGATCTACGATGAGCAGTTCTTC. This codes for CASGTPGIYDEQFF.